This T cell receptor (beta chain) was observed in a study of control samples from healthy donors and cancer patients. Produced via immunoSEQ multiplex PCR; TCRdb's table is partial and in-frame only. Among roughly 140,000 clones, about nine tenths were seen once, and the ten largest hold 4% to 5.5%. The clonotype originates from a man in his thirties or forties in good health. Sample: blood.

CDR3 sequence (DNA): TGTGCCAGCAGTGCCACGAGCCGGGCCAAAAGGACGCACACCTTC. Encoded protein: CASSATSRAKRTHTF. The chain has TRBV2 and TRBJ1-2, with D unresolved. Deletions cut 4 bases from V and 12 bases from J, with 24 bases between. The CDR3 consists of 15 residues. In germline, CDR1 is SNHLY, CDR2 FYNNEI.